These T cell receptor beta chains were read from a single sample in a study of tumor T cells in aggressive B-cell lymphoma. Clones were sequenced by immunoSEQ multiplex PCR, and TCRdb holds only the in-frame ones, with some missing. The sample shows about 1,300 clones, about 92% of them seen only once. Specimen: tumor tissue. The receptors were sampled from an adult with diffuse large B cell lymphoma. The CDR3 runs from the conserved cysteine through the conserved F or W. Each record gives: V gene, J gene, D gene, CDR3 protein, CDR3 DNA. A D gene is named only where the DNA matches it firmly.

>TRBV11-2|TRBJ2-3|TRBD2
CASSFTLAGLGADTQYF
TGTGCCAGCAGCTTCACACTAGCGGGCCTTGGCGCAGATACGCAGTATTTT
>TRBV18|TRBJ2-7|TRBD1
CASSPGTGGGYEQYF
TGTGCCAGCTCACCAGGGACAGGGGGCGGGTACGAGCAGTACTTC
>TRBV2|TRBJ1-6|.
CASSFDRFNSPLHF
TGTGCCAGCTCCTTCGACAGGTTCAATTCACCCCTCCACTTT
>TRBV4-1|TRBJ2-6|.
CASSQELGGRGANVLTF
TGCGCCAGCAGCCAAGAACTGGGGGGGCGAGGGGCCAACGTCCTGACTTTC
>TRBV9|TRBJ1-3|TRBD1
CASSPGTATIYF
TGTGCCAGCAGCCCGGGGACAGCCACCATATATTTT
>TRBV11-1|TRBJ2-7|.
CASSPRFFYEQYF
TGTGCCAGCAGCCCCAGGTTTTTCTACGAGCAGTACTTC
>TRBV28|TRBJ2-7|.
CASKQQGDEQYF
TGTGCCAGCAAACAACAGGGAGACGAGCAGTACTTC
>TRBV6-5|TRBJ2-1|TRBD2
CASNYSGLAAYNEQFF
TGTGCCAGCAATTATTCGGGACTAGCAGCCTACAATGAGCAGTTCTTC
>TRBV6-5|TRBJ2-6|TRBD1
CASSYGTGAGANVLTF
TGTGCCAGCAGTTACGGGACAGGGGCTGGGGCCAACGTCCTGACTTTC
>TRBV30|TRBJ1-2|TRBD1
CAWSGDRTPNYGYTF
TGTGCCTGGAGTGGGGACAGGACCCCTAACTATGGCTACACCTTC
>TRBV29-1|TRBJ2-3|.
CSAKPSQDTQYF
TGCAGCGCCAAACCCTCCCAGGATACGCAGTATTTT
>TRBV18|TRBJ1-4|TRBD1
CASSQGAGEKLFF
TGTGCCAGCTCACAGGGGGCCGGTGAAAAACTGTTTTTT
>TRBV7-9|TRBJ2-1|TRBD2
CASSPGTSEDEQFF
TGTGCCAGCAGCCCCGGGACTAGCGAAGATGAGCAGTTCTTC
>TRBV27|TRBJ2-1|.
CASSLRGSSYNEQFF
TGTGCCAGCAGTTTAAGGGGCAGCTCCTACAATGAGCAGTTCTTC
>TRBV28|TRBJ2-1|.
CASSPPQGNNEQFF
TGTGCCAGCAGTCCGCCACAGGGAAATAATGAGCAGTTCTTC
>TRBV7-2|TRBJ2-5|.
CASSYGGGETQYF
TGTGCCAGCAGCTATGGGGGCGGGGAGACCCAGTACTTC